The sequence of this TCR beta chain was determined in a study of radiation and T cells in renal cell carcinoma. General observations from the study: In blood, top tumor clones expanded by 2 weeks, shrinking by 4.

Trimming removed 1 base at V and 2 bases at J, with 12 bases between. This CDR3 has 15 amino acids. The germline V gene has CDR1 SEHNR and CDR2 FQNEAQ (reference sequence). Libraries were prepared by immunoSEQ multiplex PCR; TCRdb keeps only in-frame clonotypes and omits some of them. The data hold about 120,000 clones, with 81% observed a single time. Note on this clone: The antigen is undetermined.

Regarding time point: blood 2 weeks post-SBRT. The treatment denotes: 15 Gy SBRT to primary tumor, nephrectomy 4 weeks later. Specimen: blood, collected from a patient whose treatment included radiotherapy and nephrectomy. The TCR originated in a middle-aged man with renal cell carcinoma. The chain recombines TRBV7-9 with TRBJ2-7; D unresolved. This CDR3 reads CASSLVGALPYEQYF. CDR3 sequence (DNA): TGTGCCAGCAGCTTAGTCGGCGCTCTCCCCTACGAGCAGTACTTC.